This T cell receptor beta chain stems from a study of control samples from healthy donors and cancer patients. The CDR3 is made up of 11 amino acids. V lost 10 bases and J lost 1, with 7 bases in between. CDR1 is LNHDA, CDR2 SQIVND, per germline (reference sequence). Profiling relied on immunoSEQ multiplex PCR, and the TCRdb table lists in-frame clones only, not all of them. The repertoire holds 2,000 to 2,500 clones, with about 98% as singletons. The TCR sequence derives from a man aged 65-85 years with head and neck cancer. The V and J genes are TRBV19 and TRBJ1-1; D is undetermined. Sequences were obtained from PBMCs. CDR3 residues: CATSRNTEAFF. CDR3 sequence (DNA): TGTGCCACTTCTAGGAACACTGAAGCTTTCTTT.